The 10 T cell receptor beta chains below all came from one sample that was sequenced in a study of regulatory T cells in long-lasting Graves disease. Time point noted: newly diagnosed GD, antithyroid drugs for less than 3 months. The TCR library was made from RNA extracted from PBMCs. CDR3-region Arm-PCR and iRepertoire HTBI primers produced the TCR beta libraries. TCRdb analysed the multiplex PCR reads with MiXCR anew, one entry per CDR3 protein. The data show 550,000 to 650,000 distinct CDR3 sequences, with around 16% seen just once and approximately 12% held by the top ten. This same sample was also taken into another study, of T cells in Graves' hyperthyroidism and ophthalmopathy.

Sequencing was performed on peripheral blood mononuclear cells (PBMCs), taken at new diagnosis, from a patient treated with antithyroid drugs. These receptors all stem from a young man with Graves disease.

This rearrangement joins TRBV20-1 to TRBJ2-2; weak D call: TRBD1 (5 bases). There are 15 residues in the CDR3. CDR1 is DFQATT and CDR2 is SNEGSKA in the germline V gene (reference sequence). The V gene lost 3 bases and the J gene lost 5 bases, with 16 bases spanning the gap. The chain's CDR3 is CSARDDRKSTGELFF. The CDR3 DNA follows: TGCAGTGCTAGGGACGACAGAAAAAGTACCGGGGAGCTGTTTTTT.

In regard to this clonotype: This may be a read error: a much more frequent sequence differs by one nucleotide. CDR3 sequence: CASSLERGWTYEQYF. DNA of the CDR3: TGCGCCAGCAGCCTAGAACGGGGGTGGACCTACGAGCAGTACTTC. The genes are TRBV4-1 and TRBJ2-7, with a tentative D call TRBD2 (6 bases). The CDR3 totals 15 residues. Per the germline V gene, CDR1 is MGHRA and CDR2 is YSYEKL. V was trimmed by 4 bases and J by 2 bases, leaving 15 bases between them.

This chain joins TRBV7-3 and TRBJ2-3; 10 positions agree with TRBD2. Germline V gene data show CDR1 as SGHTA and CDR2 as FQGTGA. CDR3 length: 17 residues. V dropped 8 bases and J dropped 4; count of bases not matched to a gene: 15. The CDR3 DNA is TGTGCCAGCTCACCCCTAGCGGGAGTTCTGAGCTCAGATACGCAGTATTTT. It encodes CASSPLAGVLSSDTQYF.

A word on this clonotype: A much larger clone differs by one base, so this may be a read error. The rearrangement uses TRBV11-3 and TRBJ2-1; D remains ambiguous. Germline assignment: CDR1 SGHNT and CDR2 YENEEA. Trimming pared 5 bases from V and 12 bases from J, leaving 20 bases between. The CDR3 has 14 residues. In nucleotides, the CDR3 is TGTGCCAGCAGCCTAAGAGACGGTCTCAAGGGGCAGTTCTTC. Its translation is CASSLRDGLKGQFF.

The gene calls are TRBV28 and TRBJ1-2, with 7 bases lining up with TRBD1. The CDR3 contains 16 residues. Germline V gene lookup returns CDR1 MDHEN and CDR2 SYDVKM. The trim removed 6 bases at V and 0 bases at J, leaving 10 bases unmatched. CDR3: CASSSAGGTANYGYTF. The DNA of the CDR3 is TGTGCCAGCAGCTCCGCCGGGGGGACAGCTAACTATGGCTACACCTTC.

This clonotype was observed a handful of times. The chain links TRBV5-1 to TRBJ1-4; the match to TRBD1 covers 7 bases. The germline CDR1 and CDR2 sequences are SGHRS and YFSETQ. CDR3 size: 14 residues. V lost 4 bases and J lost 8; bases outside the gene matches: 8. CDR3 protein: CASSPTGTSEKLFF. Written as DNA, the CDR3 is TGCGCCAGCAGCCCGACAGGGACCAGCGAAAAACTGTTTTTT.

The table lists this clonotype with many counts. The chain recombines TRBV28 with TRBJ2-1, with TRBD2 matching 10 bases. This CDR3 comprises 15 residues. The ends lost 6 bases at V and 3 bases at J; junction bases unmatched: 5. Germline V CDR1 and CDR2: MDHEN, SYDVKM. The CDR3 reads CASSPSSGSYNEQFF. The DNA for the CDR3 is TGTGCCAGCAGCCCGTCTAGCGGGAGCTACAATGAGCAGTTCTTC.

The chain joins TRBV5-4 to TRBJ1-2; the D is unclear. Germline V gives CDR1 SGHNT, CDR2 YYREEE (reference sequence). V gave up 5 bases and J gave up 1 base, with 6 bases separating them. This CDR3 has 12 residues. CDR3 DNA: TGTGCCAGCAGGGGGTATAACTATGGCTACACCTTC. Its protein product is CASRGYNYGYTF.

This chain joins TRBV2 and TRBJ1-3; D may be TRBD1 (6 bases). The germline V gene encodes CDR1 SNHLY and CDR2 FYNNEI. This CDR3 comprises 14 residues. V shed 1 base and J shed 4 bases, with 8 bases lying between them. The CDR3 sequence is CASSEDRVGNTIYF. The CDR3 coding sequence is TGTGCCAGCAGTGAAGACAGGGTCGGAAACACCATATATTTT.

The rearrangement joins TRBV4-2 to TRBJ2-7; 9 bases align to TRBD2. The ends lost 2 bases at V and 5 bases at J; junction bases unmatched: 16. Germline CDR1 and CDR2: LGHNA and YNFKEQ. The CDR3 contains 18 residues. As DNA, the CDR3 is TGTGCCAGCAGCCAAAGGTGGGCTAGCGGGATCGGTGGGGACGAGCAGTACTTC. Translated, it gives CASSQRWASGIGGDEQYF.